The clone carrying this T cell receptor beta chain was recorded at least ten times. These data belong to a study of T cells in Graves' hyperthyroidism and ophthalmopathy. Study as a whole: It was at initial diagnosis, before any treatment, that peripheral blood was collected.

TCR beta CDR3 regions were amplified from RNA. With the HTBI primer set, the TCR CDR3 went through a first round of RT-PCR. MiXCR was run by TCRdb on the multiplex PCR reads, yielding one entry per CDR3 protein. The sample includes about 500,000 distinct CDR3 sequences, around 15% of them seen just once. Uncontrolled infection, other autoimmune disease, pregnancy or lactation led to exclusion. The CDR3 length is 16 residues. Germline V gene lookup returns CDR1 KGHDR and CDR2 SFDVKD. V lost 0 bases and J 2 bases, leaving 9 bases between the germline ends. What was sequenced was blood. This TCR derives from a woman aged 18-29 years with Graves' hyperthyroidism. The chain recombines TRBV24-1 with TRBJ2-2; no clear D gene. CDR3 loop: CATSDLLADNTGELFF. CDR3 bases: TGTGCCACCAGTGATTTGCTGGCAGACAACACCGGGGAGCTGTTTTTT.